This TCR beta chain emerged from a study of T cell responses to AZD1222 COVID-19 vaccine. CDR1 and CDR2 (germline): MNHEY, SVGAGI. The CDR3 length is 14 residues. V lost 3 bases to trimming and J lost 5 bases, with 8 bases between them. The protocol was immunoSEQ multiplex PCR, while the TCRdb copy is restricted to in-frame clones and leaves out a portion. The sample shows about 100,000 clones, 86% of them seen only once. Details on this clone: Antigen unknown.

Whole-study findings and limits: The CD4 TCRs associated with vaccination extended across spike and predominated at 160-218 and 743-854. White British donors predominated, females outnumbered males, and clonal diversity was possibly underestimated. The study reported that nearly half of spike-specific TCRs target unmutated variant regions.

J is TRBJ1-6 and V is TRBV6-5; no definite D call. The clonotype comes from an adult in good health. Sequencing used peripheral blood, obtained on day 0 of AZD1222 vaccination. The CDR3 region is CASSYRRDNSPLHF. In nucleotides, the CDR3 is TGTGCCAGCAGTTATCGACGGGATAATTCACCCCTCCACTTT.